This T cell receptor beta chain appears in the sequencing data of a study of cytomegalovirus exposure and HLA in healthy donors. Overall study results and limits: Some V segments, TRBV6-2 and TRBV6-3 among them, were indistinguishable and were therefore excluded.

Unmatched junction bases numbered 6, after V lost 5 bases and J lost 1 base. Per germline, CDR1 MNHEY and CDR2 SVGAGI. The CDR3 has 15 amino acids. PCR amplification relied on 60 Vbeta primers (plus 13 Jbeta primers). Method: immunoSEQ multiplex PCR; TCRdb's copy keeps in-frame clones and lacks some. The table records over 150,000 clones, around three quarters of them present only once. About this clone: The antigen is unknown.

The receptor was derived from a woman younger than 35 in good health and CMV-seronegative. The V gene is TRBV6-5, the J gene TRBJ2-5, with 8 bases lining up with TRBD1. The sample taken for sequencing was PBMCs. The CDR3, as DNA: TGTGCCAGCAGTAACCGGGACAGGCCCCAAGAGACCCAGTACTTC. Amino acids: CASSNRDRPQETQYF.